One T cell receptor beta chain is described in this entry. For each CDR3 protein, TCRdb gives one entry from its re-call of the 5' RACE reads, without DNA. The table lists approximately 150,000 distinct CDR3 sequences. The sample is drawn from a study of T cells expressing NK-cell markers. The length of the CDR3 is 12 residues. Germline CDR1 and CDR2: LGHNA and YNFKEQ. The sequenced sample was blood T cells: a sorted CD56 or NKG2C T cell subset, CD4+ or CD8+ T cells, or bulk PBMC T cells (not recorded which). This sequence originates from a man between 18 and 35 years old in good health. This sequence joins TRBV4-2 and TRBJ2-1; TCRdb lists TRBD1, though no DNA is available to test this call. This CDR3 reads CASSHPRGEQFF.